What follows describes a single T cell receptor beta chain. The sample is drawn from a study of T cell changes during pregnancy in multiple sclerosis. Assay: immunoSEQ multiplex PCR; the TCRdb copy retains only in-frame clones and omits some. The sample includes 85,000 to 130,000 clones, 91% of them seen just once. The CDR3 has 16 residues. Unmatched junction bases numbered 4, after V lost 2 bases and J lost 4 bases. CDR1 is MNHEY and CDR2 is SVGAGI in the germline V gene. The clonotype comes from a female donor with multiple sclerosis, enrolled in a pregnancy study. V gene TRBV6-5 combines with J gene TRBJ2-7; 14 bases are shared with TRBD2. Sequencing used peripheral blood, obtained before pregnancy. The CDR3 nucleotides read TGTGCCAGCAGTTACCGCGGGACTAGCGGGGGTTACGAGCAGTACTTC. Protein: CASSYRGTSGGYEQYF.